This is a list of T cell receptor beta chains from one sample in a study of blood T cell repertoires in COVID-19. Some clones are missing from TCRdb's copy, which holds only in-frame ones; the method was immunoSEQ multiplex PCR. This sample has under 250,000 clones, with 75% to 90% found just once. Sequencing input: peripheral blood. These receptors all come from a woman in her seventies with active or convalescent COVID-19. The conserved cysteine and the conserved F or W are not part of the CDR3 here. Each record gives: V gene, clone size, D gene, CDR3 protein. A D gene is named only where the DNA matches it firmly. Size is omitted from some rows. Given values are once, few, many or a class for expanded clones.

>TRBV7-2|NA|TRBD1
ASSFDREDTQY
>TRBV6-5|NA|NA
ASSYVRDIGNTIY
>TRBV5-4|NA|TRBD2
ASSFGGSASYEQY
>TRBV18|NA|TRBD2
ASSLRSGSGETQY
>TRBV2|few|NA
ASTVLRDTQY
>TRBV5-1|NA|TRBD2
ASSSPGGRGLNEQF
>TRBV2|NA|TRBD2
ASRRTSGGTDTQY
>TRBV9|NA|TRBD1
ASSVEGGAAQPQH
>TRBV25-1|few|TRBD1
ASSGVDRSYGYT
>TRBV5-1|NA|NA
ASSLVGEGNSPLH
>TRBV19|NA|NA
ASSIVQGWGYT
>TRBV27|NA|TRBD1
ASSFRDRRRGYT
>TRBV5-8|few|NA
ASSPASSGGYYGYT